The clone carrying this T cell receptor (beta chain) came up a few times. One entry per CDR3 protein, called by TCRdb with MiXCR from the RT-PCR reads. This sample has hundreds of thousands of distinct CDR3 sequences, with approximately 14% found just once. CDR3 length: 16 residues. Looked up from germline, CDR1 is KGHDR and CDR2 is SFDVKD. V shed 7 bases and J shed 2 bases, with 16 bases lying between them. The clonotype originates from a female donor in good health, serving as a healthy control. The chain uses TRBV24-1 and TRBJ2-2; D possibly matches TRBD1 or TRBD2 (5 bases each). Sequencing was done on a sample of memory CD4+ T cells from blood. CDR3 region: CATSRTGTVNTGELFF. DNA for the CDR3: TGTGCCACCAGCCGAACCGGGACGGTTAACACCGGGGAGCTGTTTTTT.